These 21 T cell receptor beta chains came from one sample sequenced in a study of OX40 agonist ivuxolimab in advanced cancers. Libraries came from the immunoSEQ multiplex PCR assay. The immuneACCESS repertoire file appears here via TCRdb, limited to in-frame rearrangements. These files lack a portion of the clones; in checked studies, under half of the deficit traces to unresolved V genes, and the cause of the others is not known. Across this sample there are 55,000 to 85,000 clones, with roughly 87% seen only once. The ten biggest clones cover approximately 1.3% of the sample. This sample comprised CD4+ or CD8+ T cells sorted from blood, obtained in a trial of the OX40 agonist ivuxolimab. These receptors were obtained from an adult with an advanced solid tumor such as melanoma, head and neck, liver or kidney cancer.

The rearrangement links TRBV7-6 to TRBJ2-1, with 10 bases that match TRBD2. The V gene end was trimmed by 5 bases and the J gene end by 5 bases; junction bases not matched to a gene: 6. The germline gives CDR1 SGHVS, CDR2 FNYEAQ. The length of the CDR3 is 15 residues. The CDR3 DNA sequence: TGTGCCAGCAGCACTCCAGCGGGAGGGCACAATGAGCAGTTCTTC. Translation: CASSTPAGGHNEQFF.

For the CDR3, the DNA is TGCGCCAGCAGCTTACTCGGTCAGTATGGCTACACCTTC. It yields the protein CASSLLGQYGYTF. The chain combines TRBV5-1 with TRBJ1-2, with D uncertain. Germline assignment: CDR1 SGHRS and CDR2 YFSETQ. The CDR3 runs to 13 residues. The germline V and J ends were trimmed by 2 bases and 5 bases, with 10 bases remaining between them. The entire variable domain, with the rest obtained from reference TRBV5-1 and TRBJ1-2, is as follows: KAGVTQTPRYLIKTRGQQVTLSCSPISGHRSVSWYQQTPGQGLQFLFEYFSETQRNKGNFPGRFSGRQFSNSRSEMNVSTLELGDSALYLCASSLLGQYGYTFGSGTRLTVV.

V and J are TRBV7-9 and TRBJ2-7, with D possibly TRBD1 on 5 matching bases. The germline V and J ends were trimmed by 5 bases and 1 base, with 12 bases remaining between them. The CDR3 has 14 amino acids. The V gene's germline CDR1 is SEHNR and CDR2 FQNEAQ (reference sequence). The DNA of the CDR3 is TGTGCCAGCAGCCAGGGTGCAGGGTCCTACGAGCAGTACTTC. This sequence encodes CASSQGAGSYEQYF. The full variable domain, its missing parts supplied by reference TRBV7-9 and TRBJ2-7, is DTGVSQNPRHKITKRGQNVTFRCDPISEHNRLYWYRQTLGQGPEFLTYFQNEAQLEKSRLLSDRFSAERPKGSFSTLEIQRTEQGDSAMYLCASSQGAGSYEQYFGPGTRLTVT.

The V and J genes are TRBV20-1 and TRBJ2-7; no firm D call. This CDR3 spans 11 amino acids. Trimming stripped 3 bases from V and 5 bases from J, with 8 bases between. Germline values: CDR1 DFQATT, CDR2 SNEGSKA (reference sequence). The CDR3 DNA sequence: TGCAGTGCTAGCGACGGAAACGAGCAGTACTTC. Translating it yields CSASDGNEQYF.

The genes are TRBV5-1 and TRBJ2-6; D is possibly TRBD1 (5 bases). The CDR3 has 15 residues. V lost 5 bases, J lost 0 bases, and 9 bases lay in between. CDR1 and CDR2 (germline): SGHRS, YFSETQ. CDR3 amino acids: CASRTDSSGANVLTF. CDR3 sequence (DNA): TGCGCCAGCAGAACTGACAGCTCTGGGGCCAACGTCCTGACTTTC.

V and J are TRBV6-6 and TRBJ1-3; D is possibly TRBD1 (5 bases). V shed 4 bases and J shed 0 bases, with 10 bases lying between them. In germline, CDR1 is MNHNY, CDR2 SVGAGI (reference sequence). CDR3 length: 15 residues. CDR3 coding DNA: TGTGCCAGCAGTTTAGGGGATAGCTCTGGAAACACCATATATTTT. As protein: CASSLGDSSGNTIYF.

The chain is built from TRBV7-2 and TRBJ2-7, with D possibly TRBD2 on 5 matching bases. Per the germline V gene, CDR1 is SGHTA and CDR2 is FQGNSA. The CDR3 loop spans 14 amino acids. Trimming cost V 2 bases and J 1 base, with 9 bases left between them. CDR3 DNA sequence: TGTGCCAGCAGCTTAAAGCGACTATCCTACGAGCAGTACTTC. Its translation: CASSLKRLSYEQYF.

The chain carries TRBV6-5 and TRBJ1-1; D may be TRBD1 (6 bases). Trimming stripped 8 bases from V and 4 bases from J, with 17 bases between. This CDR3 spans 14 amino acids. The V gene's germline CDR1 is MNHEY and CDR2 SVGAGI. DNA for the CDR3: TGTGCCAGCCTAAACTTGGAAGGGGGCACTGAAGCTTTCTTT. Residues: CASLNLEGGTEAFF.

The rearrangement uses TRBV7-2 and TRBJ2-5, with TRBD1 identical over 9 bases. V lost 3 bases, J lost 4 bases, and 6 bases stayed unmatched. The CDR3 totals 15 residues. Germline V CDR1 and CDR2: SGHTA, FQGNSA. CDR3 residues: CASSLTGGLIETQYF. The CDR3 bases are TGTGCCAGCAGCTTGACAGGGGGGTTGATAGAGACCCAGTACTTC.

This chain uses TRBV7-2 with TRBJ1-3; 10 positions agree with TRBD1. The ends lost 5 bases at V and 7 bases at J; junction bases unmatched: 2. Germline V CDR1 and CDR2: SGHTA, FQGNSA. The CDR3 totals 13 residues. The CDR3 nucleotides read TGTGCCAGCAGCATGGACAGGGGGAACACCATATATTTT. It codes for CASSMDRGNTIYF.

CDR3 amino acids: CASRGGVNYEQYF. The DNA for the CDR3 is TGTGCCAGCAGGGGAGGGGTGAACTACGAGCAGTACTTC. J is TRBJ2-7 and V is TRBV28, with TRBD2 identical over 7 bases. In germline, CDR1 is MDHEN, CDR2 SYDVKM. The length of the CDR3 is 13 residues. The trim removed 6 bases at V and 3 bases at J, leaving 5 bases unmatched.

The genes are TRBV6-5 and TRBJ1-4, with a possible D match to TRBD1 (5 bases). The CDR3 covers 16 residues. Germline values: CDR1 MNHEY, CDR2 SVGAGI. Between the trimmed V and J ends, which lost 0 bases and 6 bases, there was a span of 14 bases. The CDR3 nucleotides are TGTGCCAGCAGTTACTCCATGGGGACCCTGGATGAAAAACTGTTTTTT. It is translated as CASSYSMGTLDEKLFF.

The rearrangement joins TRBV7-2 to TRBJ1-2, with D unresolved. Per germline, CDR1 SGHTA and CDR2 FQGNSA. This CDR3 has 15 amino acids. Trimming removed 0 bases from V and 4 bases from J, with 12 bases in between. The DNA of the CDR3 is TGTGCCAGCAGCTTAGCGGTAACACCGACCTATGGCTACACCTTC. Protein product: CASSLAVTPTYGYTF.

The chain joins TRBV11-2 to TRBJ2-7, with D unclear. V was trimmed by 1 base and J by 2 bases, leaving 12 bases between them. The CDR3 consists of 15 residues. Germline CDR1 reads SGHAT; CDR2 reads FQNNGV. The CDR3 region is CASSLVVEYTYEQYF. The CDR3 DNA is TGTGCCAGCAGCTTAGTGGTTGAGTACACCTACGAGCAGTACTTC.

This clone was observed a single time. J is TRBJ2-1 and V is TRBV5-5; D is uncertain. V shed 2 bases and J shed 10 bases, with 7 bases lying between them. Germline lookup yields CDR1 SGHKS and CDR2 YYEKEE (reference sequence). The CDR3 consists of 11 residues. The CDR3 nucleotides are TGTGCCAGCAGCTTTACCTCCGAGCAGTTCTTC. Amino acids: CASSFTSEQFF.

The chain has TRBV6-5 and TRBJ2-7, with TRBD1 identical over 8 bases. This CDR3 has 15 residues. V was pared by 6 bases and J by 5 bases, with 12 bases of the junction left unmatched. The germline CDR1 and CDR2 sequences are MNHEY and SVGAGI. The DNA for the CDR3 is TGTGCCAGCAGGACAGGAGGACAGGGCCAGCACGAGCAGTACTTC. It translates to CASRTGGQGQHEQYF.

This clone has only one observation. CDR3 region: CASSPLNRDRSSYEQYF. The CDR3 nucleotides are TGTGCCAGCTCACCACTGAATCGGGACAGGAGCTCCTACGAGCAGTACTTC. This chain connects TRBV18 to TRBJ2-7; 8 nucleotides agree with TRBD1. Germline-derived CDR1 and CDR2 are KGHSH and LQKENI. The junction had 8 bases not matched to a gene; V was cut back by 1 base and J by 0 bases. The CDR3 loop spans 17 amino acids.

This clone has just one count. The chain carries TRBV5-6 and TRBJ1-5; D is unclear. The length of the CDR3 is 15 residues. CDR1 is SGHDT, CDR2 YYEEEE, per germline. V was trimmed by 0 bases and J by 2 bases, leaving 9 bases between them. CDR3 sequence reads: CASSLGPSGNQPQHF. The CDR3 DNA sequence: TGTGCCAGCAGCTTGGGTCCGTCCGGCAATCAGCCCCAGCATTTT.

This clone was recorded once. This chain uses TRBV10-2 with TRBJ1-5; D perhaps matches TRBD1 (5 bases). Germline V CDR1 and CDR2: WSHSY, SAAADI. V lost 1 base to trimming and J lost 6 bases, with 16 bases between them. This CDR3 comprises 16 residues. The CDR3 region has the DNA TGCGCCAGCAGTGAGTATGGCAGGGAGATGGGTCAGCCCCAGCATTTT. Amino acids: CASSEYGREMGQPQHF.

The chain is built from TRBV7-2 and TRBJ1-4; D is perhaps TRBD1 (5 bases). Germline CDR1 reads SGHTA; CDR2 reads FQGNSA. Trimming pared 5 bases from V and 7 bases from J, leaving 17 bases between. The CDR3 totals 15 residues. CDR3 bases: TGTGCCAGCAGCCCCACGGGACTGAGGGGTGAAAAACTGTTTTTT. Translated: CASSPTGLRGEKLFF.

The V and J genes are TRBV7-2 and TRBJ2-2; D is perhaps TRBD2 (6 bases). V lost 1 base, J lost 6 bases, and 12 bases lay in between. The V gene's germline CDR1 is SGHTA and CDR2 FQGNSA. The CDR3 has 15 amino acids. The DNA of the CDR3 is TGTGCCAGCAGCTTAGAGTTGGCGGGACCCGGGGAGCTGTTTTTT. Translated: CASSLELAGPGELFF.